This TCR beta chain was captured by sequencing in a study of shared clonotypes between healthy human individuals. TCRdb's table, derived via immunoSEQ multiplex PCR, lists solely in-frame clones and lacks some. The data show more than 2 million clones, 93% seen once. The CDR3 spans 16 residues. Trimming cost V 5 bases and J 2 bases; bases outside gene matches: 10. Germline lookup yields CDR1 MNHEY and CDR2 SMNVEV (reference sequence). Whole-study results and caveats: Represented diversity, genetic and exposure-history alike, was limited by few donors.

As concerns this clone: The antigen remains undetermined. Distinct nucleotide sequences in the sample also encode this CDR3.

Only CD45RO-negative cells positively selected for CCR7 counted as naive CD8 cells, so terminally differentiated effector memory CD45RA+ cells were excluded. The rearrangement uses TRBV27 and TRBJ2-7, with 9 bases identical to TRBD1. The material sequenced was naive CD8+ T cells from PBMCs. This TCR was sampled from a man aged 18-30 years in good health. Some clones in this sample may be carry-over from other donors' samples. In DNA form, the CDR3 reads TGTGCCAGCAGTCTCCTGACGGGACAGGGAGCCTACGAGCAGTACTTC. Its translation: CASSLLTGQGAYEQYF.